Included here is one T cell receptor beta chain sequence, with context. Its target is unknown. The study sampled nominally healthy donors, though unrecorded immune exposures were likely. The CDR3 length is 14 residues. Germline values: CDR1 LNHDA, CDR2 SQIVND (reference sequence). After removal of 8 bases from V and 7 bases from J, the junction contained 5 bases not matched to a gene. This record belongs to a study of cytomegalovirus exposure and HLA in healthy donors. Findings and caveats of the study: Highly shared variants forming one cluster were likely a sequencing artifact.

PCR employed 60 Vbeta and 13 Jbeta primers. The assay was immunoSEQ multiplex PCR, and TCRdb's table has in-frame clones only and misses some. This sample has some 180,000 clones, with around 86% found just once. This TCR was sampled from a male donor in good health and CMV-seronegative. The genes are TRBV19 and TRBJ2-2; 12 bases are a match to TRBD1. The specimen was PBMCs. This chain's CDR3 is CASSGQGANGELFF. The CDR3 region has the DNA TGTGCCAGTTCGGGACAGGGGGCGAACGGGGAGCTGTTTTTT.